This T cell receptor (beta chain) was obtained from a study of response to subunit inactivated influenza vaccine. Study outcomes and limitations: After each seasonal influenza vaccination, few new T cells are recruited, the authors suggested.

The length of the CDR3 is 13 residues. V shed 7 bases and J shed 4 bases, with 10 bases lying between them. TCRdb itself ran the RT-PCR reads through MiXCR, one entry per CDR3 protein. The table has about 160,000 distinct CDR3 sequences, about a tenth seen once. Of note for this clonotype: Its antigen is currently unknown.

The chain has TRBV12-3 or TRBV12-4 and TRBJ1-4; no firm D call. This receptor was obtained from a man over 45 who received an inactivated influenza vaccine. Sequencing was performed on non-naive T cells sorted from PBMCs, taken more than 35 days after vaccination. The CDR3 loop is CASMTSLNEKLFF. The DNA of the CDR3 is TGTGCCAGCATGACCAGCCTTAATGAAAAACTGTTTTTT.